The entry that follows covers one T cell receptor beta chain sequence. This entry belongs to a study of PD-L1 blockade in urothelial cancer. About the study: Analysis of blood occurred 3 weeks (second dose) and 6 weeks after treatment start.

CDR3 length: 11 residues. V was cut by 6 bases and J by 5 bases, with 7 bases left in between. Germline assignment: CDR1 SEHNR and CDR2 FQNEAQ (reference sequence). This table comes from immunoSEQ multiplex PCR, and its TCRdb copy is limited to in-frame clones, with some not included. The data show fewer than 75,000 clones, around 84% seen once. The rearrangement links TRBV7-9 to TRBJ1-2; possible D gene TRBD1, 5 bases. The origin of this receptor is a man aged 65 to 79 with urothelial cancer. This sample comprised PBMCs, obtained around atezolizumab (anti-PD-L1) treatment. Here the CDR3 DNA reads TGTGCCAGCAGGGGGCTTTATGGCTACACCTTC. Its translation is CASRGLYGYTF.